These 18 T cell receptor beta chains share one sample of origin, sequenced in a study of cytomegalovirus exposure and HLA in healthy donors. Use of 60 Vbeta and 13 Jbeta primers characterized the PCR. Clones were read by immunoSEQ multiplex PCR, and TCRdb kept only the in-frame ones, dropping some. The data hold around 130,000 clones, with about 81% observed a single time. Sequenced sample: PBMCs. These receptors originate from a woman aged 35 to 49 in good health and CMV-seropositive.

This chain connects TRBV13 to TRBJ1-2; D call uncertain. The CDR3 contains 18 residues. V lost 1 base, J lost 0 bases, and 18 bases lay in between. Germline V lookup: CDR1 PRHDT, CDR2 FYEKMQ (reference sequence). Here the CDR3 reads CASSLVTERLLTNYGYTF. CDR3 nucleotide sequence: TGTGCCAGCAGCTTAGTTACCGAGAGACTGTTAACTAACTATGGCTACACCTTC.

The chain carries TRBV6-1 and TRBJ2-7; unclear D gene. Germline V gene lookup returns CDR1 MNHNS and CDR2 SASEGT. V dropped 4 bases and J dropped 2 bases, with 12 bases sitting between them. The CDR3 length is 14 residues. The CDR3 here is CASSVERNAYEQYF. The CDR3 DNA follows: TGTGCCAGCAGTGTGGAGCGAAATGCCTACGAGCAGTACTTC.

The chain carries TRBV2 and TRBJ1-1; 7 bases line up with TRBD1. From germline, CDR1 is SNHLY and CDR2 FYNNEI. The CDR3 contains 13 residues. J lost 10 bases, V lost 1 base, and 6 bases had no gene match. This CDR3 is CASSEEGAMAAFF. CDR3 DNA sequence: TGTGCCAGCAGTGAAGAGGGGGCGATGGCAGCTTTCTTT.

The chain combines TRBV4-3 with TRBJ2-2; the D gene is possibly TRBD2 (5 bases). Germline CDR1 reads LGHNA; CDR2 reads YSLEER. The germline V and J ends were trimmed by 1 base and 3 bases, with 15 bases remaining between them. The CDR3 length is 17 residues. CDR3 loop: CASSQVRTGYDTGELFF. CDR3 DNA sequence: TGCGCCAGCAGCCAAGTCCGGACGGGGTACGACACCGGGGAGCTGTTTTTT.

The chain employs TRBV15 and TRBJ1-4; a weak D match, TRBD1 (5 bases). V was clipped by 0 bases and J by 8 bases, with 16 bases between them. The germline V gene has CDR1 LNHNV and CDR2 YYDKDF (reference sequence). The CDR3 contains 16 residues. In DNA, the CDR3 is TGTGCCACCAGCAGAGATCTGAAGGGGATCCTAGAAAAACTGTTTTTT. This translates into CATSRDLKGILEKLFF.

This rearrangement joins TRBV11-2 to TRBJ1-2; perhaps TRBD1 as D (6 bases). This CDR3 has 15 residues. Trimming took 5 bases from V and 6 from J, leaving 19 bases between them. Looked up from germline, CDR1 is SGHAT and CDR2 is FQNNGV. The CDR3 reads CASSLNRDIGDGYTF. CDR3 bases: TGTGCCAGCAGCCTTAACAGGGACATTGGGGATGGCTACACCTTC. The variable domain in full, completed from reference TRBV11-2 and TRBJ1-2, reads EAGVAQSPRYKIIEKRQSVAFWCNPISGHATLYWYQQILGQGPKLLIQFQNNGVVDDSQLPKDRFSAERLKGVDSTLKIQPAKLEDSAVYLCASSLNRDIGDGYTFGSGTRLTVV.

This clone was picked up one time. This chain joins TRBV27 and TRBJ2-1; 15 positions match TRBD2. This CDR3 has 16 residues. The germline gives CDR1 MNHEY, CDR2 SMNVEV (reference sequence). V dropped 3 bases and J dropped 7; count of bases not matched to a gene: 4. The CDR3 reads CASSFRTSGRGNEQFF. The CDR3 bases are TGTGCCAGCAGTTTCAGGACTAGCGGGAGGGGGAATGAGCAGTTCTTC.

In this sample, this clone turned up once. J is TRBJ1-2 and V is TRBV19; 8 bases agree with TRBD1. Germline loops: CDR1 LNHDA, CDR2 SQIVND (reference sequence). V lost 2 bases to trimming and J lost 1 base; unmatched junction nucleotides: 9. This CDR3 region has 17 residues. The CDR3 DNA reads as TGTGCCAGTAGTATACGAATTGTCACAGGGGGTAACTATGGCTACACCTTC. This gives the protein CASSIRIVTGGNYGYTF.

This sequence joins TRBV9 and TRBJ2-1, with 11 nucleotides matching TRBD2. This CDR3 has 17 amino acids. V was clipped by 0 bases and J by 7 bases; unmatched bases: 9. Germline CDR1 reads SGDLS; CDR2 reads YYNGEE. In DNA, the CDR3 is TGTGCCAGCAGCGTAGGATTAGCGGGAGGGCCTATTAATGAGCAGTTCTTC. It is translated as CASSVGLAGGPINEQFF.

The CDR3 loop is CASSLAQVTKPKNIQYF. In DNA form, the CDR3 reads TGTGCCAGCAGCTTAGCGCAAGTTACCAAGCCAAAAAACATTCAGTACTTC. This chain links TRBV7-9 with TRBJ2-4; D unresolved. The CDR3 length is 17 residues. Germline lookup yields CDR1 SEHNR and CDR2 FQNEAQ (reference sequence). The germline V and J ends were trimmed by 0 bases and 4 bases, with 16 bases remaining between them.

This chain links TRBV30 with TRBJ1-2; D is uncertain. CDR1 and CDR2 from the germline V gene are GTSNPN and SVGIG (reference sequence). The CDR3 covers 13 residues. Trimming took off 1 base at V and 4 bases at J, with 10 bases between the two ends. The CDR3 loop reads CAWSGTLSYGYTF. The CDR3 bases are TGTGCCTGGAGTGGAACCCTCAGCTATGGCTACACCTTC.

The chain carries TRBV7-6 and TRBJ1-1; D unresolved. V was cut by 5 bases and J by 1 base, with 14 bases left in between. The CDR3 consists of 15 residues. In germline, CDR1 is SGHVS, CDR2 FNYEAQ. This chain's CDR3 is CASSPQYYKNTEAFF. The CDR3 nucleotides are TGTGCCAGCAGCCCACAATATTACAAGAACACTGAAGCTTTCTTT.

The CDR3, as DNA: TGTGCTAGTGGTTTTCACCCCGTTGCGGCAGGGGGCTCCTACAATGAGCAGTTCTTC. Its protein is CASGFHPVAAGGSYNEQFF. The rearrangement joins TRBV12-5 to TRBJ2-1; 7 nucleotides line up with TRBD1. This CDR3 has 19 amino acids. V shed 3 bases and J 0 bases; nucleotides not matched to a gene: 14. The germline V gene has CDR1 LGHNT and CDR2 FRNRAP.

This clone was seen only once. The chain recombines TRBV9 with TRBJ1-6; 7 bases match TRBD1. V lost 3 bases to trimming and J lost 9 bases; unmatched junction nucleotides: 6. CDR1 and CDR2 (germline): SGDLS, YYNGEE. The CDR3 spans 14 residues. The CDR3 bases are TGTGCCAGCAGCGCCAGGGGGGACGGTTCACCCCTCCACTTT. The encoded protein is CASSARGDGSPLHF.

The gene calls are TRBV9 and TRBJ2-2; D is unresolved. Trimming shortened V by 0 bases and J by 5 bases, and 11 bases separated the two germline ends. Germline V CDR1 and CDR2: SGDLS, YYNGEE. CDR3 length: 15 amino acids. Written as DNA, the CDR3 is TGTGCCAGCAGCGTAGACCCCCACGAGACCGGGGAGCTGTTTTTT. It codes for CASSVDPHETGELFF.

This chain links TRBV5-8 with TRBJ1-1, with D tentatively TRBD1 (5 bases). Germline V lookup: CDR1 SGHTS, CDR2 YDEGEE. The CDR3 loop spans 15 amino acids. The V end was cut by 4 bases, the J end by 7 bases, with 20 bases between. CDR3 in amino acids: CASSDRLRGVCEAFF. The CDR3 DNA reads TGTGCCAGCAGCGACCGGCTCCGGGGGGTGTGTGAAGCTTTCTTT. The whole variable domain, filled in from reference TRBV5-8 and TRBJ1-1, reads EAGVTQSPTHLIKTRGQQATLRCSPISGHTSVYWYQQALGLGLQFLLWYDEGEERNRGNFPPRFSGRQFPNYSSELNVNALELEDSALYLCASSDRLRGVCEAFFGQGTRLTVV.

V is TRBV6-1 and J is TRBJ1-3; 7 nucleotides align to TRBD1. This CDR3 has 15 amino acids. V trimming: 6 bases; J trimming: 4 bases; junction bases outside the gene matches: 9. Germline values: CDR1 MNHNS, CDR2 SASEGT. The CDR3 bases are TGTGCCAGCAGAACAGGGGATTCGGAAGGAAACACCATATATTTT. Protein product: CASRTGDSEGNTIYF.

V gene TRBV7-3 combines with J gene TRBJ2-3, with a tentative D call TRBD2 (5 bases). The CDR3 consists of 15 residues. Trimming stripped 0 bases from V and 7 bases from J, with 14 bases between. Germline-derived CDR1 and CDR2 are SGHTA and FQGTGA. The DNA for the CDR3 is TGTGCCAGCAGCTTAACGGTTGCTAGCCTGAATACGCAGTATTTT. As protein: CASSLTVASLNTQYF.